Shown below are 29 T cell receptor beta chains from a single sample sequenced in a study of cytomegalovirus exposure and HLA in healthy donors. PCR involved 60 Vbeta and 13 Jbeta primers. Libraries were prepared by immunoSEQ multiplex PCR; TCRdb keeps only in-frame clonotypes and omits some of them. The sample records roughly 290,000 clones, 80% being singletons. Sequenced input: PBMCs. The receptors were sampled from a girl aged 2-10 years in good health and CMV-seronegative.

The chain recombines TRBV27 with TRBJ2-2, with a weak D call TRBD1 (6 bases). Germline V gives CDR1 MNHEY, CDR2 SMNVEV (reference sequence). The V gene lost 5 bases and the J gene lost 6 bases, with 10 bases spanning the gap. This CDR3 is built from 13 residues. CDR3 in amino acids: CASSPTGAGELFF. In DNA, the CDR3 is TGTGCCAGCAGTCCGACAGGCGCCGGGGAGCTGTTTTTT.

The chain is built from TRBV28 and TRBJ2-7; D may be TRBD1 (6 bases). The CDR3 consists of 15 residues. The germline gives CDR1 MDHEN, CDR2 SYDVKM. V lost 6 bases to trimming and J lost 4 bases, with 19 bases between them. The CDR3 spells CASSRTPGHKYEQYF. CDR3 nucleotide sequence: TGTGCCAGCAGCCGCACGCCGGGACACAAGTACGAGCAGTACTTC. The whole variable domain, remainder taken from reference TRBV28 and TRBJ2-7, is DVKVTQSSRYLVKRTGEKVFLECVQDMDHENMFWYRQDPGLGLRLIYFSYDVKMKEKGDIPEGYSVSREKKERFSLILESASTNQTSMYLCASSRTPGHKYEQYFGPGTRLTVT.

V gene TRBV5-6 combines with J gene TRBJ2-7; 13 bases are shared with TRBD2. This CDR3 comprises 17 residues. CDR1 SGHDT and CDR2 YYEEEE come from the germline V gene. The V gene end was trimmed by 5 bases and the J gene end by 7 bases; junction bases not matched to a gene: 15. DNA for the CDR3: TGTGCCAGCAGTTTACCGGGACTAGCGGGGCTACGGGGAGAGCAGTACTTC. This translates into CASSLPGLAGLRGEQYF.

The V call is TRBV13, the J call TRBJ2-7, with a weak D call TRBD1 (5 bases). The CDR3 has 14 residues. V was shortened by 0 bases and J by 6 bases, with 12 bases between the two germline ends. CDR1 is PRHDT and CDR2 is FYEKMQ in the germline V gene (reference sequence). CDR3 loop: CASSLGPGQGEQYF. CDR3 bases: TGTGCCAGCAGCTTAGGCCCCGGGCAGGGCGAGCAGTACTTC.

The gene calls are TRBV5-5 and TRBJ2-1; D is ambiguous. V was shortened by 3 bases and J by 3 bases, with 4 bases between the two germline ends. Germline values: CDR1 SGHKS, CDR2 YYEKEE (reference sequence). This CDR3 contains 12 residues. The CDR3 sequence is CASSSHYNEQFF. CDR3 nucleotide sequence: TGTGCCAGCAGCTCCCACTACAATGAGCAGTTCTTC.

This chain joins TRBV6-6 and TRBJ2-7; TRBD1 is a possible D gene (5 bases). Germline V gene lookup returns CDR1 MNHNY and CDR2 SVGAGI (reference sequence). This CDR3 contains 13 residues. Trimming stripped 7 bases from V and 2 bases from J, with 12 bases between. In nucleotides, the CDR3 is TGTGCCAGCACTTCGCAGGGTCCCTACGAGCAGTACTTC. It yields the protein CASTSQGPYEQYF.

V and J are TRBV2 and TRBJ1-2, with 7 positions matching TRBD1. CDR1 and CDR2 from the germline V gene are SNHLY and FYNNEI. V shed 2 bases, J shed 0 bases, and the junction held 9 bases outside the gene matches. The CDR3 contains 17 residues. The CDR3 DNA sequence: TGTGCCAGCAGTGAATGGGTAGGGGGCCAAGCTAACTATGGCTACACCTTC. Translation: CASSEWVGGQANYGYTF.

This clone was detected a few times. CDR3 bases: TGTGCCAGTAGTAAGCCATGGGGACCAGGGGGCAATCAGCCCCAGCATTTT. It encodes CASSKPWGPGGNQPQHF. The chain uses TRBV19 and TRBJ1-5, with TRBD1 as a possible D gene (6 bases). CDR3 size: 17 residues. Germline loops: CDR1 LNHDA, CDR2 SQIVND (reference sequence). V shed 4 bases and J shed 2 bases, with 18 bases lying between them.

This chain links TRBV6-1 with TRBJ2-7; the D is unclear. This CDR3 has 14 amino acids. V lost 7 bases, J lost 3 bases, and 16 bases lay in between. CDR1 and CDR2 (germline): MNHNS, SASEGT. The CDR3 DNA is TGTGCCAGCAACCCCTCCCTGGGCCTCTACGAGCAGTACTTC. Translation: CASNPSLGLYEQYF.

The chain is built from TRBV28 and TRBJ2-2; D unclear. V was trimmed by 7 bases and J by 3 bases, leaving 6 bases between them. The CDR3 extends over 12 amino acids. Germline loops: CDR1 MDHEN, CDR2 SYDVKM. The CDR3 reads CASTVYTGELFF. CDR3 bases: TGTGCCAGCACGGTATACACCGGGGAGCTGTTTTTT.

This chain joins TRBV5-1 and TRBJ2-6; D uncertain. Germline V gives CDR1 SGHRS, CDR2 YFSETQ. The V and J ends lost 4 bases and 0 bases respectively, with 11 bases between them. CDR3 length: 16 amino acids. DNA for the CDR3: TGCGCCAGCAGCGCGTGGGCCGACTCTGGGGCCAACGTCCTGACTTTC. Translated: CASSAWADSGANVLTF.

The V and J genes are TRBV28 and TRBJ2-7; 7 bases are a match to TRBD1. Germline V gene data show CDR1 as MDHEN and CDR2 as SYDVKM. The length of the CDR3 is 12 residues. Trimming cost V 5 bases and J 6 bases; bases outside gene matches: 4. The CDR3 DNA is TGTGCCAGCAGTGGTCAGGGGGTCGAGCAGTACTTC. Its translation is CASSGQGVEQYF. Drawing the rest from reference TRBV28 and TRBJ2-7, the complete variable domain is DVKVTQSSRYLVKRTGEKVFLECVQDMDHENMFWYRQDPGLGLRLIYFSYDVKMKEKGDIPEGYSVSREKKERFSLILESASTNQTSMYLCASSGQGVEQYFGPGTRLTVT.

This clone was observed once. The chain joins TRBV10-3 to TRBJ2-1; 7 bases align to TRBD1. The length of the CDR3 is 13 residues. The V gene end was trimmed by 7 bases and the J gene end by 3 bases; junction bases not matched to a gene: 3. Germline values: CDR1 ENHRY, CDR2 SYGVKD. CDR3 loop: CAITDRNYNEQFF. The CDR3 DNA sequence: TGTGCCATCACGGACAGGAACTACAATGAGCAGTTCTTC.

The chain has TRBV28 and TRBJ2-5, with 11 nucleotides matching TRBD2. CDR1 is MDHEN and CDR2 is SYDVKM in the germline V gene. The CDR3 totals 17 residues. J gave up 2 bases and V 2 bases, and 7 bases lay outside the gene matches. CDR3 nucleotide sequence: TGTGCCAGCAGTTTAGCTCATAGGACTAGCGGGCAAGAGACCCAGTACTTC. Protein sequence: CASSLAHRTSGQETQYF.

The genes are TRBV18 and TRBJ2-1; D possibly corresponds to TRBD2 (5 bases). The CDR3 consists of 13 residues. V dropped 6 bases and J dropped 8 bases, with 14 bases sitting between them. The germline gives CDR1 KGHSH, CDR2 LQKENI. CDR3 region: CASSKVAGDEQFF. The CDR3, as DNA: TGTGCCAGCTCCAAAGTCGCCGGGGATGAGCAGTTCTTC.

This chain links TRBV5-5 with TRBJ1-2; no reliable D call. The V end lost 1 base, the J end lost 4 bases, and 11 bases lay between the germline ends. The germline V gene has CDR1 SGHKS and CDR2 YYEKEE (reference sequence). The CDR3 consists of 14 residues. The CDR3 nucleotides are TGTGCCAGCAGCTTGCCGCAGTTCGTCTATGGCTACACCTTC. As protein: CASSLPQFVYGYTF.

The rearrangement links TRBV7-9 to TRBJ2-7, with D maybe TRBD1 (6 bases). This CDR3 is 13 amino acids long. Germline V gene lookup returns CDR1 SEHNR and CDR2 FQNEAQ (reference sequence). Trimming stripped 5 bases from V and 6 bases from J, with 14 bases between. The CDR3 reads CASSADQGGEQYF. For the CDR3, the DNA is TGTGCCAGCAGCGCAGACCAAGGGGGCGAGCAGTACTTC.

The CDR3 region is CASSLDRGLGEKLFF. The CDR3 DNA follows: TGTGCCAGCAGCTTAGACAGGGGCTTGGGAGAAAAACTGTTTTTT. The rearrangement links TRBV11-2 to TRBJ1-4, with D possibly matching TRBD1 (6 bases). Germline V gene lookup returns CDR1 SGHAT and CDR2 FQNNGV. The CDR3 runs to 15 residues. Trimming left V 0 bases short and J 8 bases short, with 13 bases between. The whole variable domain, filled in from reference TRBV11-2 and TRBJ1-4, reads EAGVAQSPRYKIIEKRQSVAFWCNPISGHATLYWYQQILGQGPKLLIQFQNNGVVDDSQLPKDRFSAERLKGVDSTLKIQPAKLEDSAVYLCASSLDRGLGEKLFFGSGTQLSVL.

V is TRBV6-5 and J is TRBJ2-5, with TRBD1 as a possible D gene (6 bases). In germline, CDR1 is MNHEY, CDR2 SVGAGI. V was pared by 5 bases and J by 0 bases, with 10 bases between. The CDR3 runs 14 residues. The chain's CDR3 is CASSRTGYQETQYF. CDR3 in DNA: TGTGCCAGCAGTAGAACAGGGTACCAAGAGACCCAGTACTTC.

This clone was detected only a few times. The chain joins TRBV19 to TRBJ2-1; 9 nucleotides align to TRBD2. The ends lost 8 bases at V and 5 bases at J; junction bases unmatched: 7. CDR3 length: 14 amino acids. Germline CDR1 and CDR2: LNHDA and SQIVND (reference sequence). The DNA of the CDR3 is TGTGCCAGTGCCGTCGCTAGCGGGAACAATGAGCAGTTCTTC. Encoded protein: CASAVASGNNEQFF.

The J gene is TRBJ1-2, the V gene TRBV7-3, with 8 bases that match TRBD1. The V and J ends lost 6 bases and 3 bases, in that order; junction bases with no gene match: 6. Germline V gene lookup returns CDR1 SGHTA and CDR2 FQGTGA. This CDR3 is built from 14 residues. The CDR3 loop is CASRPGTGDYGYTF. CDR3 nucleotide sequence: TGTGCCAGCAGGCCCGGGACAGGAGACTATGGCTACACCTTC.

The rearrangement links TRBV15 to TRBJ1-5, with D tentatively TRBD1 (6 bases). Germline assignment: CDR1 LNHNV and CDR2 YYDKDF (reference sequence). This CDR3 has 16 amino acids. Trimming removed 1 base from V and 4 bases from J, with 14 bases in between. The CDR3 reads CATSRGTEMRNQPQHF. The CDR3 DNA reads TGTGCCACCAGCAGAGGGACAGAAATGAGAAATCAGCCCCAGCATTTT. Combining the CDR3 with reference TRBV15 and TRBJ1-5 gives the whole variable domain DAMVIQNPRYQVTQFGKPVTLSCSQTLNHNVMYWYQQKSSQAPKLLFHYYDKDFNNEADTPDNFQSRRPNTSFCFLDIRSPGLGDTAMYLCATSRGTEMRNQPQHFGDGTRLSIL.

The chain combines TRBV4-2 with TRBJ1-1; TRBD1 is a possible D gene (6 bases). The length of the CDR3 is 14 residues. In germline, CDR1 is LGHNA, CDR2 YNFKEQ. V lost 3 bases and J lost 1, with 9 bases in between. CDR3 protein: CASSHQGRNTEAFF. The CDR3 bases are TGTGCCAGCAGCCACCAGGGGAGGAACACTGAAGCTTTCTTT.

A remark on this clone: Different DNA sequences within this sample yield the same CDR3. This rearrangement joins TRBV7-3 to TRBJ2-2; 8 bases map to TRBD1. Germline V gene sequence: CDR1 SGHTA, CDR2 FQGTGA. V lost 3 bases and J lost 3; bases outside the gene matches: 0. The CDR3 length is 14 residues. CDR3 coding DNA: TGTGCCAGCAGCTTGGACAGGGACACCGGGGAGCTGTTTTTT. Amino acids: CASSLDRDTGELFF. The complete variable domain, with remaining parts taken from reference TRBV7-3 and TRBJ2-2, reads GAGVSQTPSNKVTEKGKYVELRCDPISGHTALYWYRQSLGQGPEFLIYFQGTGAADDSGLPNDRFFAVRPEGSVSTLKIQRTERGDSAVYLCASSLDRDTGELFFGEGSRLTVL.

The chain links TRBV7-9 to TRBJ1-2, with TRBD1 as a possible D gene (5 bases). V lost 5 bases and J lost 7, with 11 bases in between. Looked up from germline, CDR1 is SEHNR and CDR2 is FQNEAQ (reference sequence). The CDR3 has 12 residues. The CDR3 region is CASSTREVGYTF. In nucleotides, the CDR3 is TGTGCCAGCAGCACCAGGGAGGTTGGCTACACCTTC.

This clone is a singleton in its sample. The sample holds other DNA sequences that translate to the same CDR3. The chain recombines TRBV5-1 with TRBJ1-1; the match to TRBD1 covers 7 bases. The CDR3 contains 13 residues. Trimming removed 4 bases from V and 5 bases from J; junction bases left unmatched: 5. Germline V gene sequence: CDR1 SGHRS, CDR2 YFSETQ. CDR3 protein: CASSLPQGTEAFF. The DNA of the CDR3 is TGCGCCAGCAGCCTCCCACAGGGGACTGAAGCTTTCTTT.

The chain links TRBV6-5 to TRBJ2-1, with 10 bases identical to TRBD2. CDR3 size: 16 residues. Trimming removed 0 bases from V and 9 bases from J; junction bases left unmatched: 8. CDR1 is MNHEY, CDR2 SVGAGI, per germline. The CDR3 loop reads CASSYSIEREGSEQFF. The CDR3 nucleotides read TGTGCCAGCAGTTACTCTATCGAGCGGGAGGGAAGTGAGCAGTTCTTC.

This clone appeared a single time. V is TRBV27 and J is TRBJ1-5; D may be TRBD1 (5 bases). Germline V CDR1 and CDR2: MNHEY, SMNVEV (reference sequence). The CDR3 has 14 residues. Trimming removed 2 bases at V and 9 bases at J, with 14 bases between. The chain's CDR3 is CASSLAGLGLPQHF. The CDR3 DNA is TGTGCCAGCAGTTTAGCAGGGTTGGGTCTGCCCCAGCATTTT.

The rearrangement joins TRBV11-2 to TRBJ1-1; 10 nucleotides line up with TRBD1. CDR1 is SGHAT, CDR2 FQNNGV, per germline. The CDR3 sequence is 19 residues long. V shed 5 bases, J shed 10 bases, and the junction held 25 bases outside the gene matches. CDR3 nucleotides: TGTGCCAGCAGCCAACCCCCTGCCGGCTTTCATTCGGGGACAGGGGCAGCTTTCTTT. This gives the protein CASSQPPAGFHSGTGAAFF.